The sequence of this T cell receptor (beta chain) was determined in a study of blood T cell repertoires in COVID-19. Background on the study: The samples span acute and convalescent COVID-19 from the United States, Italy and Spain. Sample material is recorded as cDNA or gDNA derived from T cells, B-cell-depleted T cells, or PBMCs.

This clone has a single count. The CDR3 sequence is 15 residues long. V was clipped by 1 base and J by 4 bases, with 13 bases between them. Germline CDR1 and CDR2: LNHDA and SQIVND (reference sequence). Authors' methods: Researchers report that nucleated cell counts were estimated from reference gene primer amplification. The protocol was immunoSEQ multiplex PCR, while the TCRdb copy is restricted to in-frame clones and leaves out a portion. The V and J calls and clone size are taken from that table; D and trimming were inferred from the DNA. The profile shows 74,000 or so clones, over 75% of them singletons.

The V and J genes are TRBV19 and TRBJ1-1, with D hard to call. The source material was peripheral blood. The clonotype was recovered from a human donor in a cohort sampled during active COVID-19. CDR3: CASSIGGGGLTEAFF. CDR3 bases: TGTGCCAGTAGTATAGGAGGCGGAGGACTCACTGAAGCTTTCTTT.